A selection of T cell receptor beta chains follows, all from one sample in a study of identical twins. From the 5' RACE reads, TCRdb called clonotypes with MiXCR, one entry per CDR3 protein. Among roughly 250,000 distinct CDR3 sequences listed, about 14% were seen once. Material for sequencing was memory (CD45RO+) T cells sorted from blood. The receptors here all came from a woman aged 18-29 years in good health. Each CDR3 is given with its conserved first and last residue. D genes are given only for firm matches. Size tells how often a clone was seen (once, few, many) or the class of an expanded clone, and some rows leave it out.

DNA: TGCAGTGCTAGAGATTCTTCGGCTAGCGGGGATGAGCAGTTCTTC
CDR3: CSARDSSASGDEQFF
V: TRBV20-1
D: TRBD2
size: few
J: TRBJ2-1

DNA: TGTGCCAGCTCAGGGACATTGGGAGCAGATACGCAGTATTTT
CDR3: CASSGTLGADTQYF
V: TRBV28
D: .
size: .
J: TRBJ2-3

DNA: TGTGCCAGCAGGGTCGGCGGGAGAGAGACCCAGTACTTC
CDR3: CASRVGGRETQYF
V: TRBV12-3/TRBV12-4
D: TRBD2
size: .
J: TRBJ2-5

DNA: TGTGCCAGCAGTTTACCAGGAGAAGAGACCCAGTACTTC
CDR3: CASSLPGEETQYF
V: TRBV12-3/TRBV12-4
D: .
size: many
J: TRBJ2-5

DNA: TGTGCCAGCAGCTCCGGCGCGGGTAGCGGGGGGGCCCACGAGACCCAGTACTTC
CDR3: CASSSGAGSGGAHETQYF
V: TRBV11-1
D: TRBD2
size: .
J: TRBJ2-5

DNA: TGCAGTGCTAGAGATCTGGCCCTGAGCTCCTACGAGCAGTACTTC
CDR3: CSARDLALSSYEQYF
V: TRBV20-1
D: .
size: .
J: TRBJ2-7

DNA: TGTGCCAGCAGTCGGAGGGGTCCCGGGGAGCCCCAGCATTTT
CDR3: CASSRRGPGEPQHF
V: TRBV12-3/TRBV12-4
D: .
size: many
J: TRBJ1-5

DNA: TGTGCCAGCAGCCAACTAGGGGGAGCCAAAAACATTCAGTACTTC
CDR3: CASSQLGGAKNIQYF
V: TRBV21-1
D: .
size: .
J: TRBJ2-4

DNA: TGTGCCAGCAGCCGCCCAGGGTTGGGAAACACCATATATTTT
CDR3: CASSRPGLGNTIYF
V: TRBV7-9
D: .
size: few
J: TRBJ1-3

DNA: TGTGCCAGCACCTTTCTAATCGAAGAGACCCAGTACTTC
CDR3: CASTFLIEETQYF
V: TRBV6-2/TRBV6-3
D: .
size: .
J: TRBJ2-5

DNA: TGTGCCAGCAGCCGCTTCTGGACGGGGAGCTCCTACGAGCAGTACTTC
CDR3: CASSRFWTGSSYEQYF
V: TRBV3-1
D: .
size: many
J: TRBJ2-7

DNA: TGTGCCACCAGTGATCCCGACTACACCGGGGAGCTGTTTTTT
CDR3: CATSDPDYTGELFF
V: TRBV24-1
D: .
size: few
J: TRBJ2-2

DNA: TGTGCCAGCTCTCCCTGGGCAGGGGGAACCTACGAGCAGTACTTC
CDR3: CASSPWAGGTYEQYF
V: TRBV5-4
D: TRBD1
size: .
J: TRBJ2-7

DNA: TGTGCCAGCAGTGAAATGGGGCGTAGGGGAATCGATGGCTACACCTTC
CDR3: CASSEMGRRGIDGYTF
V: TRBV25-1
D: .
size: few
J: TRBJ1-2

DNA: TGTGCCAGCAGCGTCATAGTTTCTGGGGCCAACGTCCTGACTTTC
CDR3: CASSVIVSGANVLTF
V: TRBV9
D: .
size: few
J: TRBJ2-6

DNA: TGTGCCACCAGCATAACCAGCTCTGGAAACACCATATATTTT
CDR3: CATSITSSGNTIYF
V: TRBV15
D: .
size: .
J: TRBJ1-3

DNA: TGTGCCAGCAGGCCATCATGGACAGGCCGCCGTTGGGGTCAGCCCCAGCATTTT
CDR3: CASRPSWTGRRWGQPQHF
V: TRBV28
D: TRBD1
size: many
J: TRBJ1-5

DNA: TGTGCCAGCAGCTTATCCCGGGGGGGACAGGGAGAGACCCAGTACTTC
CDR3: CASSLSRGGQGETQYF
V: TRBV5-5
D: .
size: few
J: TRBJ2-5

DNA: TGTGCCAGTAGTCTCCGAACGTTGATGAACACTGAAGCTTTCTTT
CDR3: CASSLRTLMNTEAFF
V: TRBV19
D: .
size: .
J: TRBJ1-1

DNA: TGTGCCAGCAGTTACTCTCAACAGACAGGGGGAGAGCAGTACTTC
CDR3: CASSYSQQTGGEQYF
V: TRBV6-5
D: TRBD1
size: .
J: TRBJ2-7

DNA: TGTGCCAGCAGTTTCCCCGGAAACACAGATACGCAGTATTTT
CDR3: CASSFPGNTDTQYF
V: TRBV12-3/TRBV12-4
D: .
size: many
J: TRBJ2-3

DNA: TGCAGTGCACGGACTAGCGGGGGGCTGGTAGGGACCCAGTACTTC
CDR3: CSARTSGGLVGTQYF
V: TRBV20-1
D: TRBD2
size: .
J: TRBJ2-5

DNA: TGTGCCAGCAGCCCGGGGGCAGGGAGAGAGACCCAGTACTTC
CDR3: CASSPGAGRETQYF
V: TRBV7-2
D: .
size: few
J: TRBJ2-5

DNA: TGTGCCAGCAGCCAGGGGACTTCACACAATGTGCAGTTCTTC
CDR3: CASSQGTSHNVQFF
V: TRBV3-1
D: .
size: .
J: TRBJ2-1

DNA: TGTGCCATCAGTGCGGACAGCCGAAGCGGGACCCAGTACTTC
CDR3: CAISADSRSGTQYF
V: TRBV10-3
D: .
size: few
J: TRBJ2-5

DNA: TGCGCCAGCAGCCAAGTTAACCTAGTCGCGCACAATGAGCAGTTCTTC
CDR3: CASSQVNLVAHNEQFF
V: TRBV4-1
D: .
size: many
J: TRBJ2-1

DNA: TGTGCCACCAGCACACCCTGGGGGGCGAACACCGGGGAGCTGTTTTTT
CDR3: CATSTPWGANTGELFF
V: TRBV15
D: .
size: .
J: TRBJ2-2

DNA: TGCAGTGCTGGCAGACAGGGGGGCTACACCTTC
CDR3: CSAGRQGGYTF
V: TRBV20-1
D: TRBD1
size: .
J: TRBJ1-2

DNA: TGTGCCAGCAGCCTTACTAGCGTCCTTCCCTACAATGAGCAGTTCTTC
CDR3: CASSLTSVLPYNEQFF
V: TRBV27
D: TRBD2
size: many
J: TRBJ2-1

DNA: TGCAGTGCTACGCCGGGCTCTGGGGCCAACGTCCTGACTTTC
CDR3: CSATPGSGANVLTF
V: TRBV20-1
D: .
size: few
J: TRBJ2-6

DNA: TGTGCCAGCAGCTTACAGGCCCAAGCTAATGAAAAACTGTTTTTT
CDR3: CASSLQAQANEKLFF
V: TRBV7-2
D: .
size: few
J: TRBJ1-4